Below, 21 T cell receptor beta chains from the same sample are listed, as sequenced in a study of blood T cell repertoires in COVID-19. The repertoire was sequenced with immunoSEQ multiplex PCR; TCRdb's copy has only in-frame clones and lacks some. Among 200,000 to 300,000 clones listed, roughly 89% were seen once. Sequencing was done on a sample of PBMCs or T cells enriched from blood (not recorded which). The receptor source for this set is a woman under 40 who had recovered from COVID-19.

A note on this clone: The junction shows a germline mismatch at one end, possibly a read error. The genes are TRBV7-7 and TRBJ2-5; 9 positions agree with TRBD1. The length of the CDR3 is 16 residues. The germline V gene has CDR1 SSHAT and CDR2 FNYEAQ (reference sequence). The CDR3 sequence is CASSRYTGGSGETQYF. The DNA for the CDR3 is TGTGCTAGCAGTAGATATACAGGGGGCTCCGGGGAGACCCAGTACTTC.

The V call is TRBV11-2, the J call TRBJ2-5, with a weak D call TRBD2 (5 bases). The length of the CDR3 is 14 residues. Germline values: CDR1 SGHAT, CDR2 FQNNGV. V lost 3 bases, J lost 1 base, and 9 bases lay in between. CDR3 residues: CASSLNGVQETQYF. The DNA of the CDR3 is TGTGCCAGCAGCTTGAACGGGGTCCAAGAGACCCAGTACTTC.

The chain couples TRBV7-9 to TRBJ2-7; D gene unclear. Germline V gene data show CDR1 as SEHNR and CDR2 as FQNEAQ (reference sequence). V gave up 0 bases and J gave up 5 bases, with 5 bases separating them. This CDR3 contains 12 residues. For the CDR3, the DNA is TGTGCCAGCAGCTTAGCAGCCAACGAGCAGTACTTC. Its translation is CASSLAANEQYF.

The V and J genes are TRBV5-1 and TRBJ1-1; D perhaps matches TRBD1 (6 bases). This CDR3 comprises 15 residues. The V and J ends lost 4 bases and 2 bases respectively, with 15 bases between them. The V gene's germline CDR1 is SGHRS and CDR2 YFSETQ. The DNA of the CDR3 is TGCGCCAGCAGCAGAACCGGGACACTTAACACTGAAGCTTTCTTT. Residues: CASSRTGTLNTEAFF.

The chain has TRBV30 and TRBJ1-2, with 7 nucleotides matching TRBD1. J was trimmed by 3 bases and V by 2 bases; bases with no gene match: 9. Germline values: CDR1 GTSNPN, CDR2 SVGIG (reference sequence). The CDR3 is made up of 15 amino acids. Here the CDR3 reads CAWSNTGARYYGYTF. CDR3 coding DNA: TGTGCCTGGAGTAATACAGGGGCGCGGTACTATGGCTACACCTTC. Supplemented by reference TRBV30 and TRBJ1-2, the full variable domain reads SQTIHQWPATLVQPVGSPLSLECTVEGTSNPNLYWYRQAAGRGLQLLFYSVGIGQISSEVPQNLSASRPQDRQFILSSKKLLLSDSGFYLCAWSNTGARYYGYTFGSGTRLTVV.

This clone has just a few counts. This chain uses TRBV7-3 with TRBJ1-1; tentative D call: TRBD1 (5 bases). Trimming removed 5 bases at V and 7 bases at J, with 17 bases between. Per the germline V gene, CDR1 is SGHTA and CDR2 is FQGTGA. The CDR3 is 14 amino acids. The CDR3 DNA sequence: TGTGCCAGCAGCCCAGGGTCAGGGTTCGGTGAAGCTTTCTTT. Amino acids: CASSPGSGFGEAFF. Full variable domain (rest looked up from reference TRBV7-3 and TRBJ1-1): GAGVSQTPSNKVTEKGKYVELRCDPISGHTALYWYRQSLGQGPEFLIYFQGTGAADDSGLPNDRFFAVRPEGSVSTLKIQRTERGDSAVYLCASSPGSGFGEAFFGQGTRLTVV.

This clone is a singleton in its sample. The chain uses TRBV28 and TRBJ1-5; D possibly corresponds to TRBD1 (6 bases). V was cut by 7 bases and J by 6 bases, with 19 bases left in between. Germline CDR1 and CDR2: MDHEN and SYDVKM. CDR3 size: 15 residues. CDR3: CASILEQGHSQPQHF. The CDR3 DNA is TGTGCCAGCATTCTAGAACAGGGCCATAGTCAGCCCCAGCATTTT.

The chain combines TRBV4-1 with TRBJ2-7, with D perhaps matching TRBD1 (6 bases). V lost 0 bases to trimming and J lost 1 base, with 13 bases between them. The CDR3 consists of 16 residues. CDR1 MGHRA and CDR2 YSYEKL come from the germline V gene. The CDR3 here is CASSQELGTPSYEQYF. The DNA of the CDR3 is TGCGCCAGCAGCCAAGAATTAGGGACACCATCCTACGAGCAGTACTTC.

This chain connects TRBV5-6 to TRBJ2-1, with TRBD2 matching over 7 bases. The CDR3 covers 15 residues. The J segment lost 8 bases and the V segment lost 4 bases, leaving 12 bases of the junction unmatched. Germline CDR1 and CDR2: SGHDT and YYEEEE. CDR3 in amino acids: CASSPTPSGTDEQFF. The CDR3 DNA follows: TGTGCCAGCAGCCCTACACCAAGCGGGACGGATGAGCAGTTCTTC.

This clone was observed a few times. This chain links TRBV11-2 with TRBJ2-7; 9 nucleotides line up with TRBD2. Germline values: CDR1 SGHAT, CDR2 FQNNGV. The CDR3 is 15 amino acids. J was trimmed by 3 bases and V by 0 bases; bases with no gene match: 3. CDR3 loop: CASSLELAGLYEQYF. The CDR3, as DNA: TGTGCCAGCAGCTTAGAGCTAGCGGGACTCTACGAGCAGTACTTC.

The CDR3 nucleotides read TGTGCCAGCAGTAGCCCATCCTCCGGGTCATGGGAGCAGTACTTC. This sequence encodes CASSSPSSGSWEQYF. The genes are TRBV6-6 and TRBJ2-7; D is unclear. This CDR3 has 15 residues. Germline V lookup: CDR1 MNHNY, CDR2 SVGAGI (reference sequence). Trimming removed 5 bases from V and 7 bases from J, with 21 bases in between.

The chain links TRBV9 to TRBJ2-3; 7 positions match TRBD2. The V gene's germline CDR1 is SGDLS and CDR2 YYNGEE. The V gene end was trimmed by 0 bases and the J gene end by 4 bases; junction bases not matched to a gene: 2. The CDR3 has 14 amino acids. The CDR3 nucleotides read TGTGCCAGCAGCGTAGGAACTAGCGCAGATACGCAGTATTTT. Translating gives CASSVGTSADTQYF.

The chain employs TRBV7-3 and TRBJ2-3, with 7 bases fitting TRBD2. J was trimmed by 2 bases and V by 5 bases; bases with no gene match: 4. This CDR3 contains 14 residues. The germline CDR1 and CDR2 sequences are SGHTA and FQGTGA. The CDR3, as DNA: TGTGCCAGCAGCCGCGGGACTACCACAGATACGCAGTATTTT. This codes for CASSRGTTTDTQYF.

This sequence joins TRBV11-3 and TRBJ1-1; D is unclear. V was shortened by 4 bases and J by 1 base, with 10 bases between the two germline ends. This CDR3 has 14 residues. The germline gives CDR1 SGHNT, CDR2 YENEEA. The CDR3 loop is CASSSAGANTEAFF. Written as DNA, the CDR3 is TGTGCCAGCAGCTCGGCAGGTGCGAACACTGAAGCTTTCTTT. Combining the CDR3 with reference TRBV11-3 and TRBJ1-1 gives the whole variable domain EAGVVQSPRYKIIEKKQPVAFWCNPISGHNTLYWYLQNLGQGPELLIRYENEEAVDDSQLPKDRFSAERLKGVDSTLKIQPAELGDSAVYLCASSSAGANTEAFFGQGTRLTVV.

The V and J genes are TRBV2 and TRBJ2-7; the match to TRBD2 covers 13 bases. The ends lost 6 bases at V and 6 bases at J; junction bases unmatched: 11. Germline V gene data show CDR1 as SNHLY and CDR2 as FYNNEI. The CDR3 consists of 16 residues. The CDR3 is CASREPLAGGPGEQYF. The CDR3 DNA follows: TGTGCCAGCAGGGAGCCACTAGCGGGAGGGCCGGGCGAGCAGTACTTC. Drawing the rest from reference TRBV2 and TRBJ2-7, the complete variable domain is EPEVTQTPSHQVTQMGQEVILRCVPISNHLYFYWYRQILGQKVEFLVSFYNNEISEKSEIFDDQFSVERPDGSNFTLKIRSTKLEDSAMYFCASREPLAGGPGEQYFGPGTRLTVT.

The chain joins TRBV7-9 to TRBJ1-5; D may be TRBD1 (5 bases). V shed 0 bases and J shed 4 bases, with 13 bases lying between them. CDR3 length: 16 residues. Looked up from germline, CDR1 is SEHNR and CDR2 is FQNEAQ (reference sequence). The CDR3 loop is CASSLAGSQGNQPQHF. CDR3 DNA: TGTGCCAGCAGCTTAGCGGGATCTCAGGGAAATCAGCCCCAGCATTTT.

The rearrangement joins TRBV6-2 or TRBV6-3 to TRBJ1-5; D remains ambiguous. CDR1 is MNHEY, CDR2 SVGEGT, per germline. This CDR3 is 14 amino acids long. With 2 bases removed from V and 0 bases from J, the gap between germline ends came to 5 bases. The CDR3 region is CASSYVNSNQPQHF. Here the CDR3 DNA reads TGTGCCAGCAGTTACGTTAATAGCAATCAGCCCCAGCATTTT.

This clone was counted a few times. This rearrangement joins TRBV28 to TRBJ2-7; weak D call: TRBD1 (6 bases). CDR1 is MDHEN and CDR2 is SYDVKM in the germline V gene. This CDR3 spans 14 amino acids. The V end was cut by 9 bases, the J end by 2 bases, with 17 bases between. CDR3 in amino acids: CASRKQGRPYEQYF. The CDR3 DNA is TGTGCCAGTAGAAAACAGGGTCGCCCCTACGAGCAGTACTTC. Together with reference TRBV28 and TRBJ2-7, the CDR3 gives the full variable domain: DVKVTQSSRYLVKRTGEKVFLECVQDMDHENMFWYRQDPGLGLRLIYFSYDVKMKEKGDIPEGYSVSREKKERFSLILESASTNQTSMYLCASRKQGRPYEQYFGPGTRLTVT.

This clone was observed once. This CDR3 is CASSLEAGPWVNTIYF. In DNA form, the CDR3 reads TGTGCCAGCAGCTTAGAAGCGGGACCGTGGGTAAACACCATATATTTT. The chain is built from TRBV7-2 and TRBJ1-3, with TRBD1 as a possible D gene (5 bases). The V gene lost 1 base and the J gene lost 6 bases, with 16 bases spanning the gap. Germline CDR1 is SGHTA and CDR2 is FQGNSA. The length of the CDR3 is 16 residues.

This clone was recorded once. This rearrangement joins TRBV19 to TRBJ1-1, with TRBD1 matching over 8 bases. Germline assignment: CDR1 LNHDA and CDR2 SQIVND (reference sequence). The V gene end was trimmed by 8 bases and the J gene end by 6 bases; junction bases not matched to a gene: 2. This CDR3 contains 11 residues. CDR3 DNA: TGTGCCAGTGGGGACAGGTCTGAAGCTTTCTTT. Protein product: CASGDRSEAFF.

J is TRBJ1-2 and V is TRBV3-1 (or the pseudogene TRBV3-2), with D hard to call. Trimming cost V 5 bases and J 8 bases, with 18 bases left between them. Germline loops: CDR1 LGHDT, CDR2 YNNKEL (reference sequence). The CDR3 runs 14 residues. Written as DNA, the CDR3 is TGTGCCAGCAGCTCCCCCCTAGGCGTAGGCGGCTACACCTTC. Amino acids: CASSSPLGVGGYTF.